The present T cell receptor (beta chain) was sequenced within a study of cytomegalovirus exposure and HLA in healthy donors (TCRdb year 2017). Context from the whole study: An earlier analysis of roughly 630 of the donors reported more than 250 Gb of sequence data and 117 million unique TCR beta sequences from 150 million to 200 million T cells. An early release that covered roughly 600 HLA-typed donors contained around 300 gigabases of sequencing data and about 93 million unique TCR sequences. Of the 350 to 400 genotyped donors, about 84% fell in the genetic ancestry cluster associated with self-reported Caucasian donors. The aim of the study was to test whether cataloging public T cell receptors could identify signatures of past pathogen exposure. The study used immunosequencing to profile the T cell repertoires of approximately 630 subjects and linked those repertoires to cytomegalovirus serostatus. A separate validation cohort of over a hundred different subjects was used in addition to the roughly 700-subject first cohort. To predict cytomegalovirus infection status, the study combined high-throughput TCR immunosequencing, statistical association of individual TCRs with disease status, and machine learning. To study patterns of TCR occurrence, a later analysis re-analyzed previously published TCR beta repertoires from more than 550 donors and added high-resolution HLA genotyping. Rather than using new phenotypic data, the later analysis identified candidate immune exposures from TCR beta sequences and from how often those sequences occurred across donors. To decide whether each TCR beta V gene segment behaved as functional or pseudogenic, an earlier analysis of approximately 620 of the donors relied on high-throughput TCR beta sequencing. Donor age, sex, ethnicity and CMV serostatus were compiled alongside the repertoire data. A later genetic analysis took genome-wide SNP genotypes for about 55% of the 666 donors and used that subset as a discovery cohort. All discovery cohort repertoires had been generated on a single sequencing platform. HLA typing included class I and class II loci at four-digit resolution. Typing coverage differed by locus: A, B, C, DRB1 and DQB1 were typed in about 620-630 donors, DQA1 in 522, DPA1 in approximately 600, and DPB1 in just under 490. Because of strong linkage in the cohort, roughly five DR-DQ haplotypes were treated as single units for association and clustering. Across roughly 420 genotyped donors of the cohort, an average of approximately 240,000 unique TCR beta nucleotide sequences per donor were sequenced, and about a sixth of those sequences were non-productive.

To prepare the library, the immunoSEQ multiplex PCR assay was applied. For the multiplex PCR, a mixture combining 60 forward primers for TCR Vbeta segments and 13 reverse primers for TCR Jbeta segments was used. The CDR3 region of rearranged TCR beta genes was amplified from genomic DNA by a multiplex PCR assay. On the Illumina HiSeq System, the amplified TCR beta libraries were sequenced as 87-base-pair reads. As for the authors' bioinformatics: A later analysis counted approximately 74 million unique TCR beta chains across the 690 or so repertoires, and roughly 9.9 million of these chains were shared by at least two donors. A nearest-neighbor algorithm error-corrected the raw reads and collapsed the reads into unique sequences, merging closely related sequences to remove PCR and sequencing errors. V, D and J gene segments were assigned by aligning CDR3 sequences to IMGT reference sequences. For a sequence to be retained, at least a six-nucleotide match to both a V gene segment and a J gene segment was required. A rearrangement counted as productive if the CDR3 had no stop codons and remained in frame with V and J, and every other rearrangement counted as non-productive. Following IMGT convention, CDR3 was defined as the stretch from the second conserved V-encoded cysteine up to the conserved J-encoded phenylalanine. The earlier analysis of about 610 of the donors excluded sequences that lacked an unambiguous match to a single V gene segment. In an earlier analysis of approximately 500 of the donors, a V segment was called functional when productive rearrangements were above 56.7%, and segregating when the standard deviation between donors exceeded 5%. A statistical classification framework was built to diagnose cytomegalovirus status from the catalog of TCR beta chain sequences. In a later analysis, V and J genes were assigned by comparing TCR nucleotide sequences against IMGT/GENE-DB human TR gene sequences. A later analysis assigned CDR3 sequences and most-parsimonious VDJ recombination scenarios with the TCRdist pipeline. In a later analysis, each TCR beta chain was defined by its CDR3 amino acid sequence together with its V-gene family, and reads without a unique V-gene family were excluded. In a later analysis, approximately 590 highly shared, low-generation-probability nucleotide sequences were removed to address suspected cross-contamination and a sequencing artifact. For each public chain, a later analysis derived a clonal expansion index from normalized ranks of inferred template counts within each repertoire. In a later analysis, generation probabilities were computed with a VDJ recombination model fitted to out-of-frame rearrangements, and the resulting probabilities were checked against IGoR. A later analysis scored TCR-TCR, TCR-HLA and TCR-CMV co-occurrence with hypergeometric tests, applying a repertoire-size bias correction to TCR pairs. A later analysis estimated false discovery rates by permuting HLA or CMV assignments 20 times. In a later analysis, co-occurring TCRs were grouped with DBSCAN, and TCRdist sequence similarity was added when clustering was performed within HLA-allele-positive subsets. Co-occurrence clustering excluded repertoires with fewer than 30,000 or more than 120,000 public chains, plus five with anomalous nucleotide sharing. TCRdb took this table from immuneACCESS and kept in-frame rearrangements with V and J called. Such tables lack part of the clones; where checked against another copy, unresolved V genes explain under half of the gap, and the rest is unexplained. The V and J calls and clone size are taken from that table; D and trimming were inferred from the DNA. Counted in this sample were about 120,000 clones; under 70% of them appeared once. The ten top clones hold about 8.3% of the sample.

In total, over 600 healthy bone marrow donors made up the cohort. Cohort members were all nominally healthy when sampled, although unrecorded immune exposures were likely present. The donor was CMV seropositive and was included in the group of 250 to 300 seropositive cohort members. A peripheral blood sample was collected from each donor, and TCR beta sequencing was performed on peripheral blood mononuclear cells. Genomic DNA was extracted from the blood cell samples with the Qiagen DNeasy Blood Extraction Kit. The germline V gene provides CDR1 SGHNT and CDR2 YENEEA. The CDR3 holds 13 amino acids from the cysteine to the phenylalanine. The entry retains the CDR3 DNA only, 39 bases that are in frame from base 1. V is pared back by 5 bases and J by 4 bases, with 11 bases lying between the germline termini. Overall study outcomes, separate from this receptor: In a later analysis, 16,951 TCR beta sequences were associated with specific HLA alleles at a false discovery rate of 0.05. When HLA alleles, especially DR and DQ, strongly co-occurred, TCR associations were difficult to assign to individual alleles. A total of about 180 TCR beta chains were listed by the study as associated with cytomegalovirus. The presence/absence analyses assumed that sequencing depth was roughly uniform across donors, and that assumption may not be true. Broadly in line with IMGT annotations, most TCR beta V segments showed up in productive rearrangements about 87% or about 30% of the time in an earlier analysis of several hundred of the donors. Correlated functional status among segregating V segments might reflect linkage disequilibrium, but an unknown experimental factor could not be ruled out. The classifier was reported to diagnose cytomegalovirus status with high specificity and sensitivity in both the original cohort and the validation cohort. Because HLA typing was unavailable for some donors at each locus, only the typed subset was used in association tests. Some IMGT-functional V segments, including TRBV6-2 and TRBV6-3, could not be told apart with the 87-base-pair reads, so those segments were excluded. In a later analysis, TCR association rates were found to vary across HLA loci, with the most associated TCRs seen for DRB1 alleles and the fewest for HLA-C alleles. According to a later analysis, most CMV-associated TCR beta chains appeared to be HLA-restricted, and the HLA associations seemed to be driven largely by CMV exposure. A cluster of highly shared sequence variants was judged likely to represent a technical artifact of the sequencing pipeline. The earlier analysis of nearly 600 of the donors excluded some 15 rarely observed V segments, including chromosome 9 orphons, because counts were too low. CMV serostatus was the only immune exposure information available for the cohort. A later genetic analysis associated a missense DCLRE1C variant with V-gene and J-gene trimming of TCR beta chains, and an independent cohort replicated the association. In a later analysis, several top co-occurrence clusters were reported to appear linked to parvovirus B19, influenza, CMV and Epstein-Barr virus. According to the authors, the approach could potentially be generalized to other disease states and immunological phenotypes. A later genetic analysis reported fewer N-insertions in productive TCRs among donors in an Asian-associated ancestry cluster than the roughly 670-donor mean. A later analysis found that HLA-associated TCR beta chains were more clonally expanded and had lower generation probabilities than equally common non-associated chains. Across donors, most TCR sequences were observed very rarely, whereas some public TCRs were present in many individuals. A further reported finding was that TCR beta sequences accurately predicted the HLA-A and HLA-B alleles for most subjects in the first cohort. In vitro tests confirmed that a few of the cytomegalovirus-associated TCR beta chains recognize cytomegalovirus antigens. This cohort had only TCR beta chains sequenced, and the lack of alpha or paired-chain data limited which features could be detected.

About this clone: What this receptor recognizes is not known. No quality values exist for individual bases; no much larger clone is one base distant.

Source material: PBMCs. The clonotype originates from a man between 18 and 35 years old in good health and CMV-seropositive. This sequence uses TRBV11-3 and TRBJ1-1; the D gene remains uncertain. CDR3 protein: CASSPRSFTEAFF. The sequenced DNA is TGTGCCAGCAGCCCTCGGTCTTTCACTGAAGCTTTCTTT.